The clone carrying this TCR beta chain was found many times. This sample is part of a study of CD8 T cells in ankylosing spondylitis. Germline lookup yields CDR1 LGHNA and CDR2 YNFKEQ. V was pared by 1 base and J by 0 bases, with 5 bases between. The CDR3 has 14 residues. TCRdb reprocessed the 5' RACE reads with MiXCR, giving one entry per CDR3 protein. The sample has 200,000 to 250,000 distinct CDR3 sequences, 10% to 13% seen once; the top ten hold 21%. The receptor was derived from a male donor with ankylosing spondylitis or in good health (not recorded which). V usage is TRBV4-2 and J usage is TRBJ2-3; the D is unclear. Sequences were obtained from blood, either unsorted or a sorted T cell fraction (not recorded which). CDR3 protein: CASSQATSTDTQYF. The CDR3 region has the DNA TGTGCCAGCAGCCAAGCGACTAGCACAGATACGCAGTATTTT.